The T cell receptor beta chain described here comes from a study of blood T cells in healthy people across ages. There are many counts of this clonotype. Antigen unknown. A second about 7 to 11 cycle PCR used barcoded and J-beta primers. TCRdb itself ran the 5' RACE reads through MiXCR, one entry per CDR3 protein. The sample contains about 930,000 distinct CDR3 sequences, about 27% of which appear only once. Study observations and caveats: From one million sequenced T cells, diversity estimates were lower bounds.

These data are also associated with another study on T cells of mothers and their children.

The specimen sequenced was blood. The source of this sequence is a woman in her 40s in good health.

CDR3 coding DNA: TGCAGTGCTAGTGCTAGCGGGGGTATCGGCGAGACCCAGTACTTC. Translating it yields CSASASGGIGETQYF. The chain links TRBV20-1 to TRBJ2-5; TRBD2 agrees at 10 bases. After removal of 3 bases from V and 5 bases from J, the junction contained 9 bases not matched to a gene. Germline CDR1 is DFQATT and CDR2 is SNEGSKA (reference sequence). The CDR3 sequence is 15 residues long.